Listed below are T cell receptor beta chains from one sample, sequenced in a study of B cell selection in AIRE deficiency. Profiling relied on immunoSEQ multiplex PCR, and the TCRdb table lists in-frame clones only, not all of them. The sample shows about 25,000 clones, nearly 97% of them seen only once. The specimen sequenced was CD4+CD127+ conventional T cells sorted from PBMCs. These receptors came from a human donor in good health. Each CDR3 is given with its conserved first and last residue. A D gene is named only where the DNA matches it firmly. The listing skips clone size in some rows; elsewhere it reads once, few, many or a size class.

j_gene | d_gene | v_gene | abundance | CDR3nt | CDR3aa
TRBJ1-2 | TRBD1 | TRBV19 | NA | TGTGCCAGTAGTATCGGGACAGGGGGCCGGGGCTACACCTTC | CASSIGTGGRGYTF
TRBJ2-1 | NA | TRBV29-1 | NA | TGCAGCGCACTTCGGGCTAGCCGTTACAATGAGCAGTTCTTC | CSALRASRYNEQFF
TRBJ2-5 | NA | TRBV2 | few | TGTGCCAGCAGCCGGGACACTCAAGAGACCCAGTACTTC | CASSRDTQETQYF
TRBJ2-1 | TRBD2 | TRBV18 | NA | TGTGCCAGCTCACCCCGGGTGGGACTAGTTTTCTCCAATGAGCAGTTCTTC | CASSPRVGLVFSNEQFF
TRBJ2-1 | NA | TRBV9 | NA | TGTGCCAGCAGCACCCGGACCTACAATGAGCAGTTCTTC | CASSTRTYNEQFF
TRBJ1-3 | NA | TRBV28 | NA | TGTGCCAGCAGTCCCCAGACAGTAAGCTCTGGAAACACCATATATTTT | CASSPQTVSSGNTIYF
TRBJ1-2 | NA | TRBV6-6 | NA | TGTGCCAGCAGTCGACTAGGGGACGGCTACACCTTC | CASSRLGDGYTF
TRBJ2-6 | NA | TRBV19 | NA | TGTGCCAGTACACAGTCCTCTGGGGCCAACGTCCTGACTTTC | CASTQSSGANVLTF
TRBJ2-7 | NA | TRBV7-2 | NA | TGTGCCAGCAGTCCCGAGCGATATGACGAGCAGTACTTC | CASSPERYDEQYF
TRBJ1-3 | NA | TRBV7-9 | NA | TGTGCCAGCAGCTCGACTCCACAGGGAGCTGGAAACACCATATATTTT | CASSSTPQGAGNTIYF
TRBJ1-3 | NA | TRBV5-1 | NA | TGCGCCAGCAGCTCCTATGGCGTATCGGGCTCTGGAAACACCATATATTTT | CASSSYGVSGSGNTIYF
TRBJ1-1 | NA | TRBV5-1 | NA | TGCGCCAGCAGCTTGAGTGGACAGATGAACACTGAAGCTTTCTTT | CASSLSGQMNTEAFF
TRBJ2-3 | TRBD2 | TRBV7-2 | NA | TGTGCCAGCAGCTTAGAACTAGCGGGGGCGGGCACGCAGTATTTT | CASSLELAGAGTQYF
TRBJ1-1 | NA | TRBV27 | NA | TGTGCCAGCAGTCAGATGTACAGGACTGAAGCTTTCTTT | CASSQMYRTEAFF
TRBJ2-4 | TRBD1 | TRBV6-5 | NA | TGTGCCAGCAGAAGGGACAGGGCCAAAAACATTCAGTACTTC | CASRRDRAKNIQYF
TRBJ1-4 | TRBD1 | TRBV28 | NA | TGTGCCAGCAGCCCGACAGGGGCCCTAACCCCGGAAAAACTGTTTTTT | CASSPTGALTPEKLFF
TRBJ2-6 | TRBD1 | TRBV9 | NA | TGTGCCAGCAGCAAAAGGACAGGGGACTCTGGGGCCAACGTCCTGACTTTC | CASSKRTGDSGANVLTF
TRBJ2-5 | NA | TRBV5-8 | NA | TGTGCCAGCAGCTTAGGGTTAGCCCGCCTCCAAGAGACCCAGTACTTC | CASSLGLARLQETQYF
TRBJ2-5 | NA | TRBV19 | NA | TGTGCCAGTACCCTCACCCCGGGGACCCTCCAAGAGACCCAGTACTTC | CASTLTPGTLQETQYF
TRBJ2-1 | NA | TRBV28 | once | TGTGCCAGCATGGAGGGGGACGGTGAGCAGTTCTTC | CASMEGDGEQFF
TRBJ2-5 | TRBD2 | TRBV7-2 | NA | TGTGCCAGCAGCCTAGGACTAGCGGGGGGGCAAGAGACCCAGTACTTC | CASSLGLAGGQETQYF
TRBJ1-1 | NA | TRBV29-1 | NA | TGCAGCGTTGAAAGAAAGATGAACACTGAAGCTTTCTTT | CSVERKMNTEAFF
TRBJ1-1 | TRBD1 | TRBV11-1 | NA | TGTGCCACCGGACACCTTGACAGGGACAAAGCTTTCTTT | CATGHLDRDKAFF
TRBJ1-1 | NA | TRBV5-1 | once | TGCGCCAGCTCTCCCCAGCCGGGCAGGGACACTGAAGCTTTCTTT | CASSPQPGRDTEAFF
TRBJ1-2 | NA | TRBV5-1 | NA | TGCGCCAGCAGCTCCGGGGGAGCGGGGGGCTACACCTTC | CASSSGGAGGYTF
TRBJ1-2 | NA | TRBV7-8 | NA | TGTGCCAGCAGCTTAGCGACACCGGGCCACTATGGCTACACCTTC | CASSLATPGHYGYTF
TRBJ1-3 | NA | TRBV6-4 | NA | TGTGCCAGCAGAAACAGGGATTCCGGAAACACCATATATTTT | CASRNRDSGNTIYF
TRBJ2-7 | TRBD2 | TRBV12-5 | NA | TGTGCTAGTGGCCGGGAGGAAGAACCTCGCTCCTACGAGCAGTACTTC | CASGREEEPRSYEQYF
TRBJ2-7 | NA | TRBV6-5 | once | TGTGCCAGCAGTTCCGGGTCTCCCCGCTACGAGCAGTACTTC | CASSSGSPRYEQYF
TRBJ1-3 | NA | TRBV18 | NA | TGTGCCAGCTCACCCCCGGCAGACTCTGGAAACACCATATATTTT | CASSPPADSGNTIYF
TRBJ2-7 | NA | TRBV12-2 | NA | TGTGCAAGTCCACCTTTGCTAGGGGTTACCTACGAGCAGTACTTC | CASPPLLGVTYEQYF
TRBJ1-1 | NA | TRBV11-2 | NA | TGTGCCAGCAGGGGATGGGAGGGCACTGAAGCTTTCTTT | CASRGWEGTEAFF
TRBJ1-2 | TRBD1 | TRBV19 | NA | TGTGCCAGTAGTAGGTTCAGACAGGGAAACTATGGCTACACCTTC | CASSRFRQGNYGYTF
TRBJ2-7 | NA | TRBV7-9 | NA | TGTGCCAGCAGCTCAGACGGCTACGAGCAGTACTTC | CASSSDGYEQYF
TRBJ1-1 | NA | TRBV6-6 | NA | TGTGCCAGCGGCGAGGGAGGGGCTTTCTTT | CASGEGGAFF
TRBJ2-7 | TRBD2 | TRBV18 | NA | TGTGCCAGCTCACAAGGGACTAGCGGGACCTACGAGCAGTACTTC | CASSQGTSGTYEQYF
TRBJ2-5 | TRBD2 | TRBV9 | NA | TGTGCCAGCAGCGCAGGACTAGCTCAGACCGTTGGGGAGACCCAGTACTTC | CASSAGLAQTVGETQYF
TRBJ2-3 | NA | TRBV19 | once | TGTGCCAGTAGTATGGCGGACCCCCCAGATACGCAGTATTTT | CASSMADPPDTQYF
TRBJ1-2 | NA | TRBV4-2 | NA | TGTGCCAGCAGCTTGGCGGGGAGGACTAACTATGGCTACACCTTC | CASSLAGRTNYGYTF
TRBJ2-5 | NA | TRBV12-5 | NA | TGTGCTAGTGGTGAATTCGGGACGGGTCGCCAAGAGACCCAGTACTTC | CASGEFGTGRQETQYF
TRBJ1-6 | NA | TRBV11-2 | NA | TGTGCCAGCAGCGTCGGACACTCTAATTCACCCCTCCACTTT | CASSVGHSNSPLHF
TRBJ1-2 | NA | TRBV5-1 | NA | TGCGCCAGCAGCTCCGAGGGGGGGGGCTATGGCTACACCTTC | CASSSEGGGYGYTF
TRBJ1-5 | TRBD1 | TRBV25-1 | once | TGTGCCAGCAGTCGAACGGACAGGGAGCAATCAGCCCCAGCATTT | CASSRTDREQSAPAF
TRBJ1-4 | TRBD1 | TRBV4-2 | NA | TGTGCCAGCAGCCAAGATCCCCGGACAGGGAAGCGGTCGGAAAAACTGTTTTTT | CASSQDPRTGKRSEKLFF
TRBJ1-2 | NA | TRBV6-5 | NA | TGTGCCAGCAGCTTACAGGGAAATGGGTATGGCTACACCTTC | CASSLQGNGYGYTF
TRBJ1-3 | NA | TRBV15 | NA | TGTGCCACCAGCTTAGCTGGGGGAAACACCATATATTTT | CATSLAGGNTIYF
TRBJ2-1 | TRBD2 | TRBV5-4 | NA | TGTGCCAGCAGCTCCCGGACTAGCGGGAGGGGTGGCGGTGAGCAGTTCTTC | CASSSRTSGRGGGEQFF
TRBJ1-1 | NA | TRBV19 | NA | TGTGCCAGTAGTATCTCCCCTCAGGCCACTGAAGCTTTCTTT | CASSISPQATEAFF
TRBJ2-7 | TRBD2 | TRBV5-4 | once | TGTGCCAGCAGACCGGGGGGGGCGGGGGGCGAGCAGTACTTC | CASRPGGAGGEQYF
TRBJ2-1 | TRBD1 | TRBV5-1 | NA | TGCGCCAGCAGCCTCCTAGGACAGGGGATCAATGAGCAGTTCTTC | CASSLLGQGINEQFF